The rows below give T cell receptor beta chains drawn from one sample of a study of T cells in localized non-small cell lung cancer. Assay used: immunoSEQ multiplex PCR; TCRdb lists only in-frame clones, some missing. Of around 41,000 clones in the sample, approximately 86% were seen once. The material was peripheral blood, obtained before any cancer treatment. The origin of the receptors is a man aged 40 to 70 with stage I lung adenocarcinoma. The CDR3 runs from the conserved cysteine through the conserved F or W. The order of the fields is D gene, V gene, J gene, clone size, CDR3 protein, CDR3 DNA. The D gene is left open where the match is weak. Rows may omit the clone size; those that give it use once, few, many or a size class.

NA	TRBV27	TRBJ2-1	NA	CASGGIHGLTYNEQFF	TGTGCCAGCGGGGGGATTCACGGACTTACTTACAATGAGCAGTTCTTC
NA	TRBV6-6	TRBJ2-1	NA	CASSGVVSSNEQFF	TGTGCCAGCAGTGGTGTCGTTAGTTCCAATGAGCAGTTCTTC
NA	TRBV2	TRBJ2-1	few	CASSGRTKNEQFF	TGTGCCAGCAGTGGGAGGACAAAAAATGAGCAGTTCTTC
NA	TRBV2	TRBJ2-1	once	CASSVSSGNEQFF	TGTGCCTCTTCCGTGAGCTCGGGCAATGAGCAGTTCTTC
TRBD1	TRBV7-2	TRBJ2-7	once	CASSPDRALYF	TGTGCCAGCAGCCCGGACAGGGCCTTATACTTC
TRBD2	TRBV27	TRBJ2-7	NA	CASSQRGGTYEQYF	TGTGCCAGCAGTCAGCGCGGGGGTACCTACGAGCAGTACTTC
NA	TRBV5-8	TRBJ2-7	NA	CASSFGPRRDEQYF	TGTGCCAGCAGCTTCGGACCCCGGCGCGACGAGCAGTACTTC
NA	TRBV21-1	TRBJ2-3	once	CASSTTGTSGSWEYADTQYF	TGTGCCAGCAGCACAACCGGGACTAGCGGGAGTTGGGAATACGCAGATACGCAGTATTTT
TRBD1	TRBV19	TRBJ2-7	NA	CASRRGQGVDEQYF	TGTGCCAGTCGCCGTGGGCAGGGGGTAGACGAGCAGTACTTC
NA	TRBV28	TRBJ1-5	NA	CASSSVLGRGNQPQHF	TGTGCCAGCAGTTCCGTCCTAGGTAGAGGCAATCAGCCCCAGCATTTT
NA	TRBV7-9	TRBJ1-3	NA	CASSLGRADSGNTIYF	TGTGCCAGCAGCTTAGGAAGGGCAGACTCTGGAAACACCATATATTTT
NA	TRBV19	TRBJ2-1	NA	CASSSGLNNEQFF	TGTGCCAGTAGTTCGGGGCTAAACAATGAGCAGTTCTTC
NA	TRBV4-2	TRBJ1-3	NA	CASSQSGFAGNTIYF	TGTGCCAGCAGCCAAAGCGGGTTCGCTGGAAACACCATATATTTT
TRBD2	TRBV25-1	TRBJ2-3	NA	CASSEGGSGTDTQYF	TGTGCCAGCAGTGAAGGCGGGAGCGGCACAGATACGCAGTATTTT
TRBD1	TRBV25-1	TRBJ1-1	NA	CASSEDRGVGTEAFF	TGTGCCAGCAGTGAGGACAGGGGGGTCGGCACTGAAGCTTTCTTT
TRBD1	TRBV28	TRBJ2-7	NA	CASSFVGQGDYEQYF	TGTGCCAGCAGTTTTGTGGGACAGGGGGACTACGAGCAGTACTTC
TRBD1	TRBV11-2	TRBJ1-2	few	CASSVGQGFDYGYTF	TGTGCCAGCAGCGTGGGACAGGGGTTCGACTATGGCTACACCTTC
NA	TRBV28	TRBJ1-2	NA	CASSLGREPYGYTF	TGTGCCAGCAGTTTAGGCAGGGAGCCCTATGGCTACACCTTC
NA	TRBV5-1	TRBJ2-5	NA	CASSLLATQETQYF	TGCGCCAGCAGCCTTCTAGCGACCCAAGAGACCCAGTACTTC
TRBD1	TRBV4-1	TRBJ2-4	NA	CASSPSSGQARIQYF	TGCGCCAGCAGCCCGTCATCGGGACAGGCCAGGATTCAGTACTTC
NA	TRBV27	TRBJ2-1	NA	CASSLSTPSYNEQFF	TGTGCCAGCAGTTTGAGTACACCCTCCTACAATGAGCAGTTCTTC
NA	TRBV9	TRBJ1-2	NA	CASSVDLGDGYTF	TGTGCCAGCAGCGTAGACCTGGGGGATGGCTACACCTTC
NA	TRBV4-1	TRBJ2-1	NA	CASSQEYPEGEQFF	TGCGCCAGCAGCCAAGAGTACCCAGAGGGTGAGCAGTTCTTC
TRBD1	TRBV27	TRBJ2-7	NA	CASSRSPGQGVHEQYF	TGTGCCAGCAGTCGGTCCCCGGGACAGGGGGTCCACGAGCAGTACTTC
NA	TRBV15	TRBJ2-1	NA	CATSRDSDGPYNEQFF	TGTGCCACCAGCAGAGATTCTGACGGGCCCTACAATGAGCAGTTCTTC
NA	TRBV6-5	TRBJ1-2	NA	CASTTHRIGDGYTF	TGTGCCAGCACTACACACCGGATTGGAGATGGCTACACCTTC
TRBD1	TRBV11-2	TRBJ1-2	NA	CASSDRDRAYGYTF	TGTGCCAGCAGCGACCGGGACAGAGCCTATGGCTACACCTTC
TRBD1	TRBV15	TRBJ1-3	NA	CATSYTGQAGNTIYF	TGTGCCACCAGCTACACGGGACAGGCTGGAAACACCATATATTTT
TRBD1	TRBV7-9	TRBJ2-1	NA	CASSFNGQGRPLF	TGTGCCAGCAGCTTTAACGGACAGGGGAGACCCCTCTTC
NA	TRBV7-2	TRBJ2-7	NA	CASSLKYEQYF	TGTGCCAGCAGCTTAAAGTACGAGCAGTACTTC
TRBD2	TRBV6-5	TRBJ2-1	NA	CASSYSGGYNEQFF	TGTGCCAGCAGTTACTCGGGAGGGTACAATGAGCAGTTCTTC
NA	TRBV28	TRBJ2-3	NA	CASSGPAALDTQYF	TGTGCCAGCAGTGGACCCGCCGCGTTAGATACGCAGTATTTT
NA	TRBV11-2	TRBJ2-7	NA	CASSLEKGSGQYF	TGTGCCAGCAGCTTGGAAAAGGGGTCCGGGCAGTACTTC
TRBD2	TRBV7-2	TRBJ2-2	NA	CASSRLAGGIPGELFF	TGTGCCAGCAGCCGACTAGCGGGAGGGATCCCCGGGGAGCTGTTTTTT
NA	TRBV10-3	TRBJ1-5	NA	CAISERTENQPQHF	TGTGCCATCAGTGAGCGAACAGAGAATCAGCCCCAGCATTTT
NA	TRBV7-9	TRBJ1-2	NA	CASSTSGQSSYGYTF	TGTGCCAGCAGCACATCCGGACAGTCCAGCTATGGCTACACCTTC
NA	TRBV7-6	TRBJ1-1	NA	CASSLEQNTEAFF	TGTGCCAGCAGCTTAGAACAGAACACTGAAGCTTTCTTT
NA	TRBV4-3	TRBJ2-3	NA	CASSQDLAATSTDTQYF	TGCGCCAGCAGCCAAGATCTGGCAGCCACTAGCACAGATACGCAGTATTTT
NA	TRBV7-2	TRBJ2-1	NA	CASSHRSGYNEQFF	TGTGCCAGCAGCCACAGGTCAGGCTACAATGAGCAGTTCTTC
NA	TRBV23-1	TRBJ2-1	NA	CASSRDNEQFF	TGCGCCAGCAGTCGCGACAATGAGCAGTTCTTC
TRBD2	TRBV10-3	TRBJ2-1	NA	CAAGTSGRAYNEQFF	TGTGCCGCAGGGACTAGCGGGAGGGCATACAATGAGCAGTTCTTC
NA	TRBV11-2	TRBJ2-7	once	CASSFTGSSGEQYF	TGTGCCAGCAGCTTTACAGGGTCCTCGGGCGAGCAGTACTTC
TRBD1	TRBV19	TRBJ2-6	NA	CASSYYRGPGANVLTF	TGTGCCAGTAGTTACTACAGGGGGCCTGGGGCCAACGTCCTGACTTTC
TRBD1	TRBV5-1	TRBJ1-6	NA	CASSLGQVNSPLHF	TGCGCCAGCAGCCTGGGACAGGTGAATTCACCCCTCCACTTT
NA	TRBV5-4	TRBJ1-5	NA	CASSRDGGGNQPQHF	TGTGCCAGCAGCCGCGACGGGGGGGGCAATCAGCCCCAGCATTTT
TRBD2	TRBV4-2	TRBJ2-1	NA	CASSPPGGSGPSYNEQFF	TGTGCCAGCAGCCCCCCGGGGGGTAGCGGTCCATCCTACAATGAGCAGTTCTTC
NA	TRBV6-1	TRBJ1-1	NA	CASSRGGNTEAFF	TGTGCCAGCTCCAGAGGGGGGAACACTGAAGCTTTCTTT
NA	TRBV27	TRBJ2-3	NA	CASSSKTFTTDTQYF	TGTGCCAGCAGTTCGAAAACTTTCACCACAGATACGCAGTATTTT
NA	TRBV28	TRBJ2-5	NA	CASSLFAPQYTQYF	TGTGCCAGCAGTTTATTCGCCCCCCAATATACCCAGTACTTC
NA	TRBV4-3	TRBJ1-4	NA	CASSQDSYSPTNEKLFF	TGCGCCAGCAGCCAAGATAGCTATTCCCCAACTAATGAAAAACTGTTTTTT